One sample yielded the 12 T cell receptor beta chains listed below, sequenced in a study of blood T cell repertoires in COVID-19. The assay was immunoSEQ multiplex PCR, and TCRdb's table has in-frame clones only and misses some. This sample has around 330,000 clones, with about 91% found just once. The sample taken for sequencing was peripheral blood. Source of these receptors: a woman younger than 45 with COVID-19, enrolled during active disease.

Remarks on this clone: Other DNA sequences from this sample encode an identical CDR3 as well. The V gene is TRBV7-9, the J gene TRBJ1-4; D might be TRBD1 (5 bases). Germline CDR1 SEHNR, CDR2 FQNEAQ (reference sequence). V was pared by 4 bases and J by 4 bases, with 10 bases between. The CDR3 is made up of 14 amino acids. As DNA, the CDR3 is TGTGCCAGCAGCTCTGGACACGGTAATGAAAAACTGTTTTTT. Amino acids: CASSSGHGNEKLFF.

This chain links TRBV18 with TRBJ1-6, with D possibly being TRBD1 (5 bases). The CDR3 extends over 15 amino acids. Trimming removed 5 bases from V and 9 bases from J, with 17 bases in between. Germline CDR1 reads KGHSH; CDR2 reads LQKENI. The CDR3 sequence: CASSGAGVRGSPLHF. The CDR3 coding sequence is TGTGCCAGCTCAGGGGCGGGGGTCCGAGGTTCACCCCTCCACTTT.

This rearrangement joins TRBV6-5 to TRBJ2-1, with TRBD2 identical over 9 bases. The CDR3 consists of 12 residues. Germline V CDR1 and CDR2: MNHEY, SVGAGI. The ends lost 6 bases at V and 13 bases at J; junction bases unmatched: 7. DNA for the CDR3: TGTGCCAGCAGGACTAGCGGTGACATACAGTTCTTC. This encodes CASRTSGDIQFF.

The J gene is TRBJ1-6, the V gene TRBV5-1; TRBD1 might be the D (5 bases). Per germline, CDR1 SGHRS and CDR2 YFSETQ. This CDR3 region has 15 residues. The ends were cut back, 1 base at V and 8 bases at J, with 13 bases in the middle. The CDR3 bases are TGCGCCAGCAGCTTGTCAGGGTCGGGTGATTCACCCCTCCACTTT. As protein: CASSLSGSGDSPLHF.

The chain carries TRBV29-1 and TRBJ2-1; 10 bases are a match to TRBD2. Per the germline V gene, CDR1 is SQVTM and CDR2 is ANQGSEA. CDR3 length: 17 residues. V lost 0 bases to trimming and J lost 7 bases; unmatched junction nucleotides: 12. Here the CDR3 reads CSVEDWSGGAQVNEQFF. The CDR3 DNA reads as TGCAGCGTTGAAGATTGGAGCGGGGGGGCCCAGGTGAATGAGCAGTTCTTC.

The gene calls are TRBV5-1 and TRBJ2-1; TRBD1 matches at 8 bases. CDR1 is SGHRS and CDR2 is YFSETQ in the germline V gene. The CDR3 totals 14 residues. Germline trimming cut 3 bases from V and 6 bases from J; bases unmatched to any gene: 5. The CDR3 is CASSWGTGVNEQFF. CDR3 bases: TGCGCCAGCAGCTGGGGGACAGGAGTCAATGAGCAGTTCTTC.

This chain joins TRBV19 and TRBJ1-6; a possible D gene is TRBD1 (5 bases). This CDR3 has 14 amino acids. Trimming removed 0 bases from V and 7 bases from J, with 7 bases in between. Germline V gives CDR1 LNHDA, CDR2 SQIVND (reference sequence). CDR3 sequence: CASSIEGGNSPLHF. CDR3 DNA sequence: TGTGCCAGTAGTATAGAGGGGGGGAATTCACCCCTCCACTTT. The full variable domain, with the rest looked up from reference TRBV19 and TRBJ1-6, is DGGITQSPKYLFRKEGQNVTLSCEQNLNHDAMYWYRQDPGQGLRLIYYSQIVNDFQKGDIAEGYSVSREKKESFPLTVTSAQKNPTAFYLCASSIEGGNSPLHFGNGTRLTVT.

This chain connects TRBV20-1 to TRBJ1-1, with a tentative D call TRBD1 (5 bases). V lost 2 bases and J lost 7, with 8 bases in between. Per germline, CDR1 DFQATT and CDR2 SNEGSKA (reference sequence). This CDR3 region has 11 residues. For the CDR3, the DNA is TGCAGTGCTAGAATGACAGTTGAAGCTTTCTTT. Protein sequence: CSARMTVEAFF.

The CDR3 DNA is TGTGCCAGCAGCGTAGACGCGGGTTCAGGCTATGGCTACACCTTC. This translates into CASSVDAGSGYGYTF. The chain couples TRBV9 to TRBJ1-2; no firm D call. Germline CDR1 and CDR2: SGDLS and YYNGEE. V shed 0 bases and J shed 4 bases, with 13 bases lying between them. This CDR3 has 15 amino acids.

The chain is built from TRBV18 and TRBJ1-2, with 10 bases matching TRBD1. CDR3 length: 16 amino acids. Trimming at V came to 5 bases and at J to 3 bases, leaving 9 bases not matched to a gene. The germline CDR1 and CDR2 sequences are KGHSH and LQKENI. CDR3 DNA sequence: TGTGCCAGCTCATCCCGGACAGGGGGAGGAGACTATGGCTACACCTTC. This translates into CASSSRTGGGDYGYTF.

The V gene is TRBV28, the J gene TRBJ1-5; no definite D call. Trimming stripped 6 bases from V and 0 bases from J, with 12 bases between. The germline CDR1 and CDR2 sequences are MDHEN and SYDVKM. The CDR3 has 15 residues. The CDR3 coding sequence is TGTGCCAGCAGGACGGGGTTTTATAGCAATCAGCCCCAGCATTTT. Protein product: CASRTGFYSNQPQHF. The full variable domain, rest sourced from reference TRBV28 and TRBJ1-5, is DVKVTQSSRYLVKRTGEKVFLECVQDMDHENMFWYRQDPGLGLRLIYFSYDVKMKEKGDIPEGYSVSREKKERFSLILESASTNQTSMYLCASRTGFYSNQPQHFGDGTRLSIL.

The chain carries TRBV20-1 and TRBJ2-2; D is perhaps TRBD2 (6 bases). The germline gives CDR1 DFQATT, CDR2 SNEGSKA (reference sequence). With 3 bases removed from V and 7 bases from J, the gap between germline ends came to 15 bases. This CDR3 has 14 residues. CDR3 region: CSASEGAGIGELFF. For the CDR3, the DNA is TGCAGTGCTAGTGAAGGGGCGGGGATCGGGGAGCTGTTTTTT.